This is a list of T cell receptor beta chains from one sample in a study of response to subunit inactivated influenza vaccine. TCRdb redid the calling of the RT-PCR reads with MiXCR, one entry per CDR3 protein. The repertoire consists of roughly 170,000 distinct CDR3 sequences, with about 9% occurring once and the leading ten covering roughly a tenth. The input for sequencing was non-naive T cells sorted from PBMCs, taken on the day of vaccination. Receptor source: a man in his fifties or sixties who received an inactivated influenza vaccine. Both conserved end residues are part of each CDR3. Each record gives: D gene, J gene, clone size, V gene, CDR3 DNA, CDR3 protein. A D gene is named only where the DNA matches it firmly. Clone size is stated in some rows and not others, as once, few, many or a class when expanded.

d_gene: -; j_gene: TRBJ2-1; abundance: many; v_gene: TRBV7-9; CDR3nt: TGTGCCAGCAGCTTGGTAGCGGATTCCTACAATGAGCAGTTCTTC; CDR3aa: CASSLVADSYNEQFF
d_gene: -; j_gene: TRBJ1-3; abundance: few; v_gene: TRBV7-6; CDR3nt: TGTGCCAGCAGCTTAACGGATTACTCTGGAAACACCATATATTTT; CDR3aa: CASSLTDYSGNTIYF
d_gene: -; j_gene: TRBJ2-7; abundance: few; v_gene: TRBV7-8; CDR3nt: TGTGCCAGCAGCTTACAGGGCTACTTCTACGAGCAGTACTTC; CDR3aa: CASSLQGYFYEQYF
d_gene: TRBD2; j_gene: TRBJ2-1; abundance: few; v_gene: TRBV7-9; CDR3nt: TGTGCCAGCAGCCCGCCTCGTAATAGCGGGAGTGATGAGCAGTTCTTC; CDR3aa: CASSPPRNSGSDEQFF
d_gene: -; j_gene: TRBJ1-5; abundance: few; v_gene: TRBV5-8; CDR3nt: TGTGCCAGCAGCTTCGACACTCAGCCCCAGCATTTT; CDR3aa: CASSFDTQPQHF
d_gene: TRBD2; j_gene: TRBJ2-1; abundance: -; v_gene: TRBV19; CDR3nt: TGTGCCAGTAGTGTGGGCCTAGCGGGGCAGGCGGTATTCTTC; CDR3aa: CASSVGLAGQAVFF
d_gene: -; j_gene: TRBJ1-2; abundance: many; v_gene: TRBV20-1; CDR3nt: TGCAGTGTTCCAACCCTGACAGCTCTGGATTGCACCTTC; CDR3aa: CSVPTLTALDCTF
d_gene: -; j_gene: TRBJ2-1; abundance: many; v_gene: TRBV18; CDR3nt: TGTGCCAGCTCACCAGTCCGGGATGAGCAGTTCTTC; CDR3aa: CASSPVRDEQFF
d_gene: -; j_gene: TRBJ1-5; abundance: few; v_gene: TRBV19; CDR3nt: TGTGCCAGTAGTATACGGACAATAAATAGCAATCAGCCCCAGCATTTT; CDR3aa: CASSIRTINSNQPQHF
d_gene: TRBD1; j_gene: TRBJ2-2; abundance: many; v_gene: TRBV28; CDR3nt: TGTGCCAGCAGTTCTTTGTGGACAGGGGACACCGGGGAGCTGTTTTTT; CDR3aa: CASSSLWTGDTGELFF
d_gene: -; j_gene: TRBJ1-3; abundance: many; v_gene: TRBV20-1; CDR3nt: TGCAGTGCTAGATCGGGGGGCAACACCATATATTTT; CDR3aa: CSARSGGNTIYF
d_gene: TRBD1; j_gene: TRBJ2-1; abundance: few; v_gene: TRBV18; CDR3nt: TGTGCCAGCTCACCGGGACAGGGAGAGTACAATGAGCAGTTCTTC; CDR3aa: CASSPGQGEYNEQFF
d_gene: TRBD1; j_gene: TRBJ1-6; abundance: few; v_gene: TRBV10-3; CDR3nt: TGTGCCATCAGTGAGTCGATCGGGACAGGGGCGGATTCACCCCTCCACTTT; CDR3aa: CAISESIGTGADSPLHF
d_gene: TRBD2; j_gene: TRBJ2-1; abundance: -; v_gene: TRBV10-3; CDR3nt: TGTGCCACCAGTGAGGGCGGGAGGGCCCTTAATGAGCAGTTCTTC; CDR3aa: CATSEGGRALNEQFF
d_gene: TRBD2; j_gene: TRBJ2-3; abundance: -; v_gene: TRBV6-1; CDR3nt: TGTGCCAGCAGCCGCCAGCGGGGAACTAGCACAGATACGCAGTATTTT; CDR3aa: CASSRQRGTSTDTQYF
d_gene: TRBD2; j_gene: TRBJ2-3; abundance: -; v_gene: TRBV20-1; CDR3nt: TGCAGTGCTGCGGGGGGGACTGGCACAGATACGCAGTATTTT; CDR3aa: CSAAGGTGTDTQYF
d_gene: -; j_gene: TRBJ1-2; abundance: few; v_gene: TRBV10-2; CDR3nt: TGCGCCAGCATCCCATCCTCTAACAGGATTTTGGACTATGGCTACACCTTC; CDR3aa: CASIPSSNRILDYGYTF
d_gene: -; j_gene: TRBJ2-7; abundance: -; v_gene: TRBV5-5; CDR3nt: TGTGCCAGCAGTAACTCCGGGACGGCAACCTACGAGCAGTACTTC; CDR3aa: CASSNSGTATYEQYF
d_gene: TRBD2; j_gene: TRBJ2-1; abundance: -; v_gene: TRBV12-3/TRBV12-4; CDR3nt: TGTGCCAGCAGTCGGGGACTAGCGGGAGTCAGCAATGAGCAGTTCTTC; CDR3aa: CASSRGLAGVSNEQFF
d_gene: TRBD2; j_gene: TRBJ2-2; abundance: -; v_gene: TRBV7-2; CDR3nt: TGTGCCAGCAGCTTCGCGACTAGCGGGGGTTGGACCGGGGAGCTGTTTTTT; CDR3aa: CASSFATSGGWTGELFF
d_gene: -; j_gene: TRBJ1-6; abundance: many; v_gene: TRBV20-1; CDR3nt: TGCAGTGCTAGAGATCTCGCCGGGGGACATAATTCACCCCTCCACTTT; CDR3aa: CSARDLAGGHNSPLHF
d_gene: -; j_gene: TRBJ2-3; abundance: many; v_gene: TRBV7-9; CDR3nt: TGTGCCAGCAGCTTAGGATTCCCGGGGCCAAGCACAGATACGCAGTATTTT; CDR3aa: CASSLGFPGPSTDTQYF
d_gene: -; j_gene: TRBJ1-2; abundance: -; v_gene: TRBV9; CDR3nt: TGTGCCAGCAGCGTAGAGGATTGGCAGGGCCCCTATGGCTACACCTTC; CDR3aa: CASSVEDWQGPYGYTF
d_gene: TRBD2; j_gene: TRBJ2-2; abundance: few; v_gene: TRBV6-1; CDR3nt: TGTGCCAGCAGAAGTCTCACTAGCGGGAGGAACACCGGGGAGCTGTTTTTT; CDR3aa: CASRSLTSGRNTGELFF
d_gene: TRBD1; j_gene: TRBJ2-4; abundance: -; v_gene: TRBV28; CDR3nt: TGTGCCAGCAGTGGGCGCAGGACAGGTCGCATCCGGCAAATCCTAGCCAAAAACATTCAGTACTTC; CDR3aa: CASSGRRTGRIRQILAKNIQYF
d_gene: TRBD2; j_gene: TRBJ2-5; abundance: few; v_gene: TRBV18; CDR3nt: TGTGCCAGCTCACCACCAAATGAGCGGGGGGGTGAGACCCAGTACTTC; CDR3aa: CASSPPNERGGETQYF
d_gene: -; j_gene: TRBJ2-1; abundance: -; v_gene: TRBV3-1; CDR3nt: TGTGCCAGCAGCCAAGTTTCGAACGACTACAGGGTCTCCTACAATGAGCAGTTCTTC; CDR3aa: CASSQVSNDYRVSYNEQFF
d_gene: -; j_gene: TRBJ2-1; abundance: few; v_gene: TRBV14; CDR3nt: TGTGCCAGCAGCCCCCGACATGTTAGCTCCTACAATGAGCAGTTCTTC; CDR3aa: CASSPRHVSSYNEQFF
d_gene: -; j_gene: TRBJ2-5; abundance: few; v_gene: TRBV25-1; CDR3nt: TGTGCCAGCAGGGAAGAAGAGACCCAGTACTTC; CDR3aa: CASREEETQYF
d_gene: -; j_gene: TRBJ2-6; abundance: once; v_gene: TRBV30; CDR3nt: TGTGCCTGGAGACCCAACGGGGCCAACGTCCTGACTTTC; CDR3aa: CAWRPNGANVLTF